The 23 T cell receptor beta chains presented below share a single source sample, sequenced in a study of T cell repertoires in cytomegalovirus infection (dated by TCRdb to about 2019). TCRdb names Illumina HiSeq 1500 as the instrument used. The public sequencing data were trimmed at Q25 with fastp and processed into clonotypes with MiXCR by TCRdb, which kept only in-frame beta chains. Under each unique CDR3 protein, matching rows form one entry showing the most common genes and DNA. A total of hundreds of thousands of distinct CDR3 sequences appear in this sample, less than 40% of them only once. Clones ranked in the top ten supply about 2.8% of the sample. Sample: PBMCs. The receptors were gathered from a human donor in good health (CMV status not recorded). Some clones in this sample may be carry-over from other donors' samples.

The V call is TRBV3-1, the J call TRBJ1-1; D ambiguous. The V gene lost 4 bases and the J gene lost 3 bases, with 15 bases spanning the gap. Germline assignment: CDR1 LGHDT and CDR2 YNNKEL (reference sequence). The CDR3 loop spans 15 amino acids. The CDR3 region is CASSPEVSDYTEAFF. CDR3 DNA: TGTGCCAGCAGCCCAGAAGTGTCGGACTACACTGAAGCTTTCTTT. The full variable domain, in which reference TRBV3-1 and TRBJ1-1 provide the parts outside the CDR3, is DTAVSQTPKYLVTQMGNDKSIKCEQNLGHDTMYWYKQDSKKFLKIMFSYNNKELIINETVPNRFSPKSPDKAHLNLHINSLELGDSAVYFCASSPEVSDYTEAFFGQGTRLTVV.

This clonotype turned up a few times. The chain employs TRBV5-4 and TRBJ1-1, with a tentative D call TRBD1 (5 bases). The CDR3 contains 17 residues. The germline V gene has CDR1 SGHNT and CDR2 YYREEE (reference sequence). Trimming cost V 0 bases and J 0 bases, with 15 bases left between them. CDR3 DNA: TGTGCCAGCAGCTTGGAAACTCTAGGGGACCTGAACACTGAAGCTTTCTTT. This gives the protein CASSLETLGDLNTEAFF.

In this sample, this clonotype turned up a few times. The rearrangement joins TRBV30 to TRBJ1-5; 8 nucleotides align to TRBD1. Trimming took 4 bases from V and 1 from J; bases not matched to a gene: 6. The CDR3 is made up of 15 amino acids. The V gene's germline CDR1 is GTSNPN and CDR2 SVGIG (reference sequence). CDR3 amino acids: CAWNTGGGSNQPQHF. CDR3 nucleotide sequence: TGTGCCTGGAATACAGGGGGTGGGAGCAATCAGCCCCAGCATTTT. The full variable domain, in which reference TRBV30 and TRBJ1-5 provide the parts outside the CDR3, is SQTIHQWPATLVQPVGSPLSLECTVEGTSNPNLYWYRQAAGRGLQLLFYSVGIGQISSEVPQNLSASRPQDRQFILSSKKLLLSDSGFYLCAWNTGGGSNQPQHFGDGTRLSIL.

The CDR3 loop reads CASKPSRGAGTDTQYF. Written as DNA, the CDR3 is TGTGCCAGCAAACCATCTCGGGGAGCGGGCACAGATACGCAGTATTTT. The chain has TRBV6-1 and TRBJ2-3; TRBD2 is a possible D gene (5 bases). CDR3 length: 16 amino acids. V was clipped by 7 bases and J by 1 base, with 18 bases between them. Per germline, CDR1 MNHNS and CDR2 SASEGT.

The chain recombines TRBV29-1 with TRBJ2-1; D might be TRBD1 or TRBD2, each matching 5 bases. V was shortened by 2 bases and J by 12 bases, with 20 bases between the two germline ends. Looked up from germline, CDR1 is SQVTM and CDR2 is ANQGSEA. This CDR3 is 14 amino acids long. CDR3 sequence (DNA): TGCAGCGTTGAATTGTTTCAGGGACCTTGGGGGCAGTTCTTC. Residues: CSVELFQGPWGQFF.

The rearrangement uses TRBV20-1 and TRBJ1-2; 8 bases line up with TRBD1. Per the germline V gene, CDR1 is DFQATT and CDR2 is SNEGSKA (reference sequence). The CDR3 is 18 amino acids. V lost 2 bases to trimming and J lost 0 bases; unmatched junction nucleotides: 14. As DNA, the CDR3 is TGCAGTGCTAGATCTAGATTCGGGACAGGAGGCCCTAACTATGGCTACACCTTC. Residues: CSARSRFGTGGPNYGYTF.

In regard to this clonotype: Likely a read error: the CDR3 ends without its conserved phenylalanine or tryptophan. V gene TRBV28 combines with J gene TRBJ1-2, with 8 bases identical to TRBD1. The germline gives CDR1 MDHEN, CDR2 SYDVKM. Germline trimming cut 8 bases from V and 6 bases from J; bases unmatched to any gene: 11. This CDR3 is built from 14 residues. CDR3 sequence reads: CASDRGGGANGYTL. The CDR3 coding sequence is TGTGCCAGCGACAGGGGCGGGGGCGCGAATGGCTACACCTTA.

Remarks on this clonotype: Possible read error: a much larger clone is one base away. CDR3 bases: TGTGCCAGCAGCCCTTTTCGAAACAAGTCAGGGGAGCTGTTTTTT. Translation: CASSPFRNKSGELFF. J is TRBJ2-2 and V is TRBV7-8; no definite D call. From germline, CDR1 is SGHVS and CDR2 FQNEAQ. The V end was cut by 5 bases, the J end by 8 bases, with 18 bases between. The CDR3 spans 15 residues.

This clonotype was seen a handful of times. DNA of the CDR3: TGTGCCAGCAGTGATCGATCTGACAGGACCGGGGAGCTGTTTTTT. Amino acids: CASSDRSDRTGELFF. The chain combines TRBV6-1 with TRBJ2-2, with D possibly TRBD1 on 6 matching bases. In germline, CDR1 is MNHNS, CDR2 SASEGT. The CDR3 spans 15 residues. The ends were cut back, 3 bases at V and 5 bases at J, with 13 bases in the middle.

The CDR3 DNA reads TGTGCCAGCCTTGGGACTAGCGGAATGATAGGGATCGCAGATACGCAGTATTTT. Translated: CASLGTSGMIGIADTQYF. The chain is built from TRBV12-3 or TRBV12-4 and TRBJ2-3, with 11 positions matching TRBD2. V was pared by 8 bases and J by 4 bases, with 17 bases of the junction left unmatched. The CDR3 sequence is 18 residues long.

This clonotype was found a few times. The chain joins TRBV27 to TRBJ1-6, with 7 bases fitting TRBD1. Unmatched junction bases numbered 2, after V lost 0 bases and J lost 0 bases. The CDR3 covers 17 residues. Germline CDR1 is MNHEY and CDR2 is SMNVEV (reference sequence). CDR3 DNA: TGTGCCAGCAGTTTATCGACAGGGAGCTCCTATAATTCACCCCTCCACTTT. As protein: CASSLSTGSSYNSPLHF.

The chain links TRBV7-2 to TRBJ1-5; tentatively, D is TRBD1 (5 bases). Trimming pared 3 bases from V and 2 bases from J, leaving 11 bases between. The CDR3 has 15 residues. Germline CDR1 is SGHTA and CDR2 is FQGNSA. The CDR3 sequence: CASSLGVWGNQPQHF. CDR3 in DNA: TGTGCCAGCAGCTTGGGGGTTTGGGGCAATCAGCCCCAGCATTTT. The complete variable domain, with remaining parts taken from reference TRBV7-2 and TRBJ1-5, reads GAGVSQSPSNKVTEKGKDVELRCDPISGHTALYWYRQSLGQGLEFLIYFQGNSAPDKSGLPSDRFSAERTGGSVSTLTIQRTQQEDSAVYLCASSLGVWGNQPQHFGDGTRLSIL.

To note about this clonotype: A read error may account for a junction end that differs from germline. The CDR3 protein is CASIEWYQDTQYF. The CDR3 DNA sequence: TGTGCCAGCATTGAATGGTACCAAGACACCCAGTACTTC. The V and J genes are TRBV6-1 and TRBJ2-5; no firm D call. The CDR3 sequence is 13 residues long. Germline-derived CDR1 and CDR2 are MNHNS and SASEGT.

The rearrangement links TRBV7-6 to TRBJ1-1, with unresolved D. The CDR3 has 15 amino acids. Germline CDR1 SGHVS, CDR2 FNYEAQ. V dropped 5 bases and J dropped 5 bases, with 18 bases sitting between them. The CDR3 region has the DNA TGTGCCAGCAGCAGGGTGAGAGGGCGTATGACTGAAGCTTTCTTT. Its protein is CASSRVRGRMTEAFF.

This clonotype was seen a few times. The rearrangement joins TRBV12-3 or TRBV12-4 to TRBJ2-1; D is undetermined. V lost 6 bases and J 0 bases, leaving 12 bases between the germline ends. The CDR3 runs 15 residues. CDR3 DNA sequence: TGTGCCAGCAGCCCGGAGAGGAGCTCCTACAATGAGCAGTTCTTC. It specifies CASSPERSSYNEQFF.

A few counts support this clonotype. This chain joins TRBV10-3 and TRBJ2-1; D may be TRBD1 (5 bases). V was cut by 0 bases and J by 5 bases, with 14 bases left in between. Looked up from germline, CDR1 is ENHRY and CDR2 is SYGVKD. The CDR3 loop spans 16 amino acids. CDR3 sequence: CAISESTVVGHNEQFF. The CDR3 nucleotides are TGTGCCATCAGTGAGTCGACAGTGGTCGGGCACAATGAGCAGTTCTTC.

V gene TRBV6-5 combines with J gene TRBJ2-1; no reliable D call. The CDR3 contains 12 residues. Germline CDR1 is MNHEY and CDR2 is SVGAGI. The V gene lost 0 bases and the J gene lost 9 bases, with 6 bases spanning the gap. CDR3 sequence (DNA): TGTGCCAGCAGTTACTCGAGAGGTGAGCAGTTCTTC. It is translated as CASSYSRGEQFF.

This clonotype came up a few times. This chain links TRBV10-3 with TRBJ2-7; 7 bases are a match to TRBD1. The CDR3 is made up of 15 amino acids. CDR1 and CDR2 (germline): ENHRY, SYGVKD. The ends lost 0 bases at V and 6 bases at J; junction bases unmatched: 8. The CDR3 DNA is TGTGCCATCAGTGAGTCCGACAGGGTAAGGCTCGAGCAGTACTTC. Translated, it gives CAISESDRVRLEQYF.

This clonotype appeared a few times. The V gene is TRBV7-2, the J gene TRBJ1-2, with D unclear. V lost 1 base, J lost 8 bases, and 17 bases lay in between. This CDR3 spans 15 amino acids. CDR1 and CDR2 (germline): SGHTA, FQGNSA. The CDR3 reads CASSLVGIPGGGYTF. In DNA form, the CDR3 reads TGTGCCAGCAGCTTAGTGGGAATTCCCGGAGGAGGCTACACCTTC.

The chain's CDR3 is CASSLGPAGPEAFF. The CDR3, as DNA: TGTGCCAGCAGCCTGGGACCGGCGGGGCCTGAAGCTTTCTTT. This sequence joins TRBV7-3 and TRBJ1-1; tentatively, D is TRBD1 (5 bases). CDR3 length: 14 residues. The V end was cut by 5 bases, the J end by 6 bases, with 16 bases between. The germline gives CDR1 SGHTA, CDR2 FQGTGA.

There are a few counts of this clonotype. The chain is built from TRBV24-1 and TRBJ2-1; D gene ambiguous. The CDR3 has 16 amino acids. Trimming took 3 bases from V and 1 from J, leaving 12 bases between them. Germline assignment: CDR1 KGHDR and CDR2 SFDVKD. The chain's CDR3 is CATSDLSKGSYNEQFF. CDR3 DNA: TGTGCCACCAGTGATCTAAGCAAAGGGTCCTACAATGAGCAGTTCTTC.

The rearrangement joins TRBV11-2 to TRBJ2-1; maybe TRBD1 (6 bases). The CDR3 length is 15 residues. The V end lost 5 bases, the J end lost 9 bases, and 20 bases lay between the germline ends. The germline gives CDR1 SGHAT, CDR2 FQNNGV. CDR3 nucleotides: TGTGCCAGCAGCGGCGACAGGTCGCCTGGTGGTGAGCAGTTCTTC. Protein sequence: CASSGDRSPGGEQFF.

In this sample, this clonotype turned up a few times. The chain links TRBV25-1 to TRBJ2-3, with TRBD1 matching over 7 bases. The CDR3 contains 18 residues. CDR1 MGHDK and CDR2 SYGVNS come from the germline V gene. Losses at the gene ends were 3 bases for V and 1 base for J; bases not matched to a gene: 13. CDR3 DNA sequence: TGTGCCAGCAGTGAGCCCTCCTATGGACAGGAAGGCACAGATACGCAGTATTTT. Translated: CASSEPSYGQEGTDTQYF.